This TCR beta chain was captured in a study of breast tumors, draining lymph nodes, adjacent tissues. Whole-study results and caveats: The data were judged consistent with most tumor T cells coming from lymph node and expanding in tumor. The lymph node origin of tumor T cells was framed as consistent with a hypothesis, not demonstrated. Tumor TCR diversity was below lymph nodes but above nontumor tissue. Tumor and nontumor repertoires were significantly more similar in luminal-like than in basal-like breast cancer.

The V and J ends lost 7 bases and 8 bases respectively, with 15 bases between them. Germline V lookup: CDR1 WSHSY, CDR2 SAAADI. The CDR3 totals 14 residues. By share of the sample, this clonotype is medium-sized. As yet, its antigen is unknown. Breast cancer patients provided tissue from their axillary draining lymph nodes. Each CDR3 protein is one row after TCRdb ran MiXCR on the multiplex PCR reads. The data show 290,000 or so distinct CDR3 sequences, with 30% seen just once and under 1.2% held by the top ten. The source is a female donor with breast cancer. Some clones in this sample may be carry-over from other donors' samples. The sequencing sample was made of axillary lymph node tissue. The V call is TRBV10-2, the J call TRBJ1-6, with D tentatively TRBD1 (5 bases). The CDR3: CASNRGQEDSPLHF. CDR3 coding DNA: TGCGCCAGCAATCGGGGCCAGGAGGATTCACCCCTCCACTTT.